This T cell receptor (beta chain) was retrieved from a study of PD-L1 blockade in urothelial cancer. Study overall: Patients had received 0 to 3 prior chemotherapy regimens. Researchers found blood samples held a median of approximately 150,000 T cells. Study conclusions and caveats: In blood at 3 weeks, tumor-associated clones expanded more among patients with durable benefit.

In germline, CDR1 is SNHLY, CDR2 FYNNEI. This CDR3 is built from 15 residues. V lost 2 bases, J lost 6 bases, and 8 bases stayed unmatched. All patients carried locally advanced or metastatic urothelial carcinoma. In the case of this clone: Its specificity is not known.

Sequencing used immunoSEQ multiplex PCR; TCRdb keeps in-frame clones, though not all of them. The sample holds about 74,000 clones, about 85% seen once. The source material was PBMCs, sampled around atezolizumab (anti-PD-L1) treatment. The chain has TRBV2 and TRBJ2-7, with 9 positions matching TRBD1. This TCR came from a man between 65 and 79 years old with urothelial cancer. The CDR3 sequence: CASSEHGTGLGEQYF. The DNA for the CDR3 is TGTGCCAGCAGTGAACACGGGACAGGGTTAGGCGAGCAGTACTTC.